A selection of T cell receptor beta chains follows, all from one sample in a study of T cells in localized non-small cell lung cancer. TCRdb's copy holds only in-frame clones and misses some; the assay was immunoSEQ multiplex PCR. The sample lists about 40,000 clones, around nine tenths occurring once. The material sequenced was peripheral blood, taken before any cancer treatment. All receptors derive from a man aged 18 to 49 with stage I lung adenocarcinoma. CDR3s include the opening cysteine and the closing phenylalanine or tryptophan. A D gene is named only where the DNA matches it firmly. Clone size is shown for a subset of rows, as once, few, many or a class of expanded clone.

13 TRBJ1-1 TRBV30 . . CALLRTENTEAFF TGTGCCTTATTACGGACCGAGAACACTGAAGCTTTCTTT
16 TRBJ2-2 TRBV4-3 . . CASSQDMGQNTGELFF TGCGCCAGCAGCCAAGATATGGGGCAGAACACCGGGGAGCTGTTTTTT
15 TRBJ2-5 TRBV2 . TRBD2 CASSDRAGRGETQYF TGTGCCAGCAGTGATCGGGCGGGGCGGGGGGAGACCCAGTACTTC
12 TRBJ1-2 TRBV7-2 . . CASSWGGGSYTF TGTGCCAGCAGCTGGGGGGGAGGGAGCTACACCTTC
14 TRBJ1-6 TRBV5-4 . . CASSLWEYNSPLHF TGTGCCAGCAGCTTGTGGGAATATAATTCACCCCTCCACTTT
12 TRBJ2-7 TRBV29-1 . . CSVGGQSYEQYF TGCAGCGTTGGCGGACAGTCCTACGAGCAGTACTTC
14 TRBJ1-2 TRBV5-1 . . CASSEARLGYGYTF TGCGCCAGCAGCGAGGCCAGATTGGGGTATGGCTACACCTTC
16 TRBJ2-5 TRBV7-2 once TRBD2 CASSPLQRGGEETQYF TGTGCCAGCAGCCCCCTACAGCGGGGGGGGGAAGAGACCCAGTACTTC
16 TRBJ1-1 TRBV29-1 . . CSVVGGLTLWNTEAFF TGCAGCGTTGTAGGGGGGCTGACCCTCTGGAACACTGAAGCTTTCTTT
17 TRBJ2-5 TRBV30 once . CAWKAGQLHNFTETQYF TGTGCCTGGAAGGCGGGGCAACTTCATAATTTTACAGAGACCCAGTACTTC
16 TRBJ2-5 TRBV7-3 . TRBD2 CASSQGTSGGRETQYF TGTGCCAGCAGCCAAGGGACTAGCGGGGGGCGGGAGACCCAGTACTTC